This T cell receptor beta chain was captured by sequencing in a study of blood T cell repertoires in COVID-19. In germline, CDR1 is SGHDN, CDR2 FVKESK. The CDR3 extends over 12 amino acids. Trimming cost V 4 bases and J 10 bases, with 13 bases left between them. Generated by immunoSEQ multiplex PCR, the TCRdb table keeps only in-frame clones and is missing some. The table records fewer than 300,000 clones, approximately 89% of them present only once. Sequenced: peripheral blood. The gene calls are TRBV14 and TRBJ1-1, with D perhaps TRBD1 (5 bases). The clonotype originates from a woman in her twenties or thirties with COVID-19, enrolled during active disease. CDR3 sequence (DNA): TGTGCCAGCAGCCCGGTTGGGACTCGAGCTTTCTTT. This sequence encodes CASSPVGTRAFF.